The 18 T cell receptor beta chains listed next were all sequenced from one sample in a study of T cells after yellow fever vaccination. TCRdb used MiXCR to reprocess the 5' RACE reads, holding one entry per CDR3 protein. This sample has about 350,000 distinct CDR3 sequences, with approximately 8% found just once. The material was PBMCs, obtained about 49 days after the first yellow fever vaccination. The receptor source for this set is a man between 18 and 35 years old who received the YFV17D yellow fever vaccine.

This clonotype was recorded many times. The chain has TRBV9 and TRBJ2-1; tentatively, D is TRBD1 or TRBD2 (5 bases each). The V and J ends lost 4 bases and 8 bases respectively, with 16 bases between them. Germline V gene sequence: CDR1 SGDLS, CDR2 YYNGEE. The CDR3 extends over 14 amino acids. CDR3 sequence: CASSQSRGADEQFF. CDR3 in DNA: TGTGCCAGCAGCCAGTCCCGAGGGGCGGATGAGCAGTTCTTC.

This rearrangement joins TRBV4-2 to TRBJ1-2; TRBD1 matches at 8 bases. The V segment lost 0 bases and the J segment 5 bases; nucleotides outside the gene matches: 5. The germline V gene has CDR1 LGHNA and CDR2 YNFKEQ. CDR3 size: 15 residues. This chain's CDR3 is CASSQERDRGYGYTF. The DNA of the CDR3 is TGTGCCAGCAGCCAAGAGCGAGACAGGGGTTATGGCTACACCTTC.

The genes are TRBV28 and TRBJ2-2, with D uncertain. Per the germline V gene, CDR1 is MDHEN and CDR2 is SYDVKM. The CDR3 runs 14 residues. V lost 6 bases to trimming and J lost 5 bases, with 13 bases between them. This CDR3 is CASRGGEPTGELFF. Written as DNA, the CDR3 is TGTGCCAGCAGAGGTGGAGAGCCTACCGGGGAGCTGTTTTTT. Drawing the rest from reference TRBV28 and TRBJ2-2, the complete variable domain is DVKVTQSSRYLVKRTGEKVFLECVQDMDHENMFWYRQDPGLGLRLIYFSYDVKMKEKGDIPEGYSVSREKKERFSLILESASTNQTSMYLCASRGGEPTGELFFGEGSRLTVL.

This clonotype showed up just a few times. The CDR3 region is CASSQSGTKETQYF. The CDR3 bases are TGTGCCAGCAGCCAGAGCGGGACAAAAGAGACCCAGTACTTC. The chain is built from TRBV6-1 and TRBJ2-5, with a weak D call TRBD2 (7 bases). Between the trimmed V and J ends, which lost 6 bases and 3 bases, there was a span of 14 bases. CDR3 length: 14 amino acids. CDR1 MNHNS and CDR2 SASEGT come from the germline V gene.

The genes are TRBV5-1 and TRBJ2-7; D may correspond to TRBD1 or TRBD2 (5 bases each). The V end lost 1 base, the J end lost 1 base, and 9 bases lay between the germline ends. The germline CDR1 and CDR2 sequences are SGHRS and YFSETQ. This CDR3 has 14 amino acids. CDR3 sequence (DNA): TGCGCCAGCAGCTTGATGGGGGAGTCCTACGAGCAGTACTTC. Translating it yields CASSLMGESYEQYF. The full variable domain, with the rest looked up from reference TRBV5-1 and TRBJ2-7, is KAGVTQTPRYLIKTRGQQVTLSCSPISGHRSVSWYQQTPGQGLQFLFEYFSETQRNKGNFPGRFSGRQFSNSRSEMNVSTLELGDSALYLCASSLMGESYEQYFGPGTRLTVT.

This clonotype was seen many times. The gene calls are TRBV20-1 and TRBJ2-3, with D uncertain. CDR1 is DFQATT and CDR2 is SNEGSKA in the germline V gene (reference sequence). V lost 6 bases and J 1 base, leaving 11 bases between the germline ends. This CDR3 has 13 amino acids. CDR3 in DNA: TGCAGTGCCCCTCCGATTGGCACAGATACGCAGTATTTT. Its protein product is CSAPPIGTDTQYF.

The V and J genes are TRBV29-1 and TRBJ2-1; maybe TRBD2 (5 bases). CDR1 and CDR2 (germline): SQVTM, ANQGSEA. Trimming cost V 6 bases and J 0 bases, with 15 bases left between them. CDR3 length: 15 residues. The CDR3 sequence is CSVKASGYSYNEQFF. DNA of the CDR3: TGCAGCGTGAAGGCTTCGGGATACTCCTACAATGAGCAGTTCTTC.

The sample holds many counts of this clonotype. The chain carries TRBV7-2 and TRBJ2-1; perhaps TRBD1 as D (7 bases). The CDR3 runs to 16 residues. With 0 bases removed from V and 4 bases from J, the gap between germline ends came to 13 bases. Germline V gene lookup returns CDR1 SGHTA and CDR2 FQGNSA. Here the CDR3 DNA reads TGTGCCAGCAGCTTAGCGCCAGGGGGGCCTTACAATGAGCAGTTCTTC. This gives the protein CASSLAPGGPYNEQFF. The entire variable domain, with the rest obtained from reference TRBV7-2 and TRBJ2-1, is as follows: GAGVSQSPSNKVTEKGKDVELRCDPISGHTALYWYRQSLGQGLEFLIYFQGNSAPDKSGLPSDRFSAERTGGSVSTLTIQRTQQEDSAVYLCASSLAPGGPYNEQFFGPGTRLTVL.

The chain employs TRBV4-3 and TRBJ2-3; D gene ambiguous. Trimming stripped 0 bases from V and 0 bases from J, with 10 bases between. There are 16 residues in the CDR3. CDR1 and CDR2 (germline): LGHNA, YSLEER. DNA for the CDR3: TGCGCCAGCAGCCAAGAACCAGTCTCTAGCACAGATACGCAGTATTTT. Its translation is CASSQEPVSSTDTQYF.

There are a few counts of this clonotype. This sequence joins TRBV4-3 and TRBJ2-2; TRBD2 matches 9 bases. The CDR3 runs 15 residues. Looked up from germline, CDR1 is LGHNA and CDR2 is YSLEER. V lost 4 bases to trimming and J lost 3 bases; unmatched junction nucleotides: 3. The CDR3 is CASSPGLAYTGELFF. The CDR3 nucleotides read TGCGCCAGCAGCCCGGGACTAGCATACACCGGGGAGCTGTTTTTT.

This clonotype has only a few counts. The V and J genes are TRBV11-2 and TRBJ1-2; D is possibly TRBD1 (5 bases). The CDR3 is 15 amino acids. With 0 bases removed from V and 4 bases from J, the gap between germline ends came to 12 bases. Per the germline V gene, CDR1 is SGHAT and CDR2 is FQNNGV. Here the CDR3 DNA reads TGTGCCAGCAGCTTAGAGCTGGGGCCCTCCTATGGCTACACCTTC. It encodes CASSLELGPSYGYTF.

This clonotype appeared a few times. CDR3 region: CSAIGGINEKLFF. CDR3 coding DNA: TGCAGTGCTATAGGGGGGATTAATGAAAAACTGTTTTTT. The chain joins TRBV20-1 to TRBJ1-4; maybe TRBD1 (6 bases). V was cut by 4 bases and J by 4 bases, with 10 bases left in between. The CDR3 runs to 13 residues. Germline loops: CDR1 DFQATT, CDR2 SNEGSKA (reference sequence).

The CDR3 coding sequence is TGCAGTGCTAGTCGAGTCGACCTATACAATGAGCAGTTCTTC. It translates to CSASRVDLYNEQFF. The rearrangement uses TRBV20-1 and TRBJ2-1; D is unresolved. Germline V gives CDR1 DFQATT, CDR2 SNEGSKA (reference sequence). V shed 3 bases and J shed 4 bases, with 13 bases lying between them. The CDR3 covers 14 residues.

The chain recombines TRBV6-2 or TRBV6-3 with TRBJ2-7; D might be TRBD1 (5 bases). Trimming took 8 bases from V and 4 from J, leaving 12 bases between them. Germline CDR1 reads MNHEY; CDR2 reads SVGEGT. CDR3 length: 12 amino acids. As DNA, the CDR3 is TGTGCCAGCTCCCCAGGGATGTACGAGCAGTACTTC. It yields the protein CASSPGMYEQYF.

Only a few counts were recorded for this clonotype. This sequence joins TRBV29-1 and TRBJ1-2; no clear D gene. Germline V gene lookup returns CDR1 SQVTM and CDR2 ANQGSEA. CDR3 length equals 11 residues. V lost 3 bases to trimming and J lost 2 bases, with 4 bases between them. The CDR3 sequence is CSVEENYGYTF. CDR3 nucleotides: TGCAGCGTTGAGGAGAACTATGGCTACACCTTC.

The rearrangement links TRBV10-3 to TRBJ1-1; TRBD1 aligns across 8 bases. V shed 10 bases and J 7 bases; nucleotides not matched to a gene: 5. CDR1 is ENHRY, CDR2 SYGVKD, per germline. This CDR3 region has 11 residues. The CDR3 is CATNGQGEAFF. The CDR3 coding sequence is TGTGCCACTAACGGACAGGGTGAAGCTTTCTTT.

The gene calls are TRBV9 and TRBJ2-5; D might be TRBD2 (6 bases). This CDR3 spans 16 amino acids. Germline values: CDR1 SGDLS, CDR2 YYNGEE. With 0 bases removed from V and 2 bases from J, the gap between germline ends came to 14 bases. CDR3 in amino acids: CASSVGGGAIQETQYF. CDR3 DNA: TGTGCCAGCAGCGTAGGAGGAGGGGCGATACAAGAGACCCAGTACTTC.

Only a few counts were recorded for this clonotype. The V and J genes are TRBV5-1 and TRBJ2-3; 10 nucleotides line up with TRBD2. CDR1 is SGHRS and CDR2 is YFSETQ in the germline V gene. Trimming removed 5 bases from V and 3 bases from J; junction bases left unmatched: 9. The CDR3 has 16 amino acids. DNA of the CDR3: TGCGCCAGCAGTTTGTCACTAGCGGGGCATACAGATACGCAGTATTTT. Translation gives CASSLSLAGHTDTQYF.